The rows below give T cell receptor beta chains drawn from one sample of a study of cytomegalovirus exposure and HLA in healthy donors. The protocol was immunoSEQ multiplex PCR, while the TCRdb copy is restricted to in-frame clones and leaves out a portion. The table has about 91,000 clones, 86% seen once. Material for sequencing was PBMCs. Receptor source: a young man in good health and CMV-seropositive. The CDR3 runs from the conserved cysteine through the conserved F or W.

TRBV28,CASKTGWTEAFF
TRBV28,CASSLSVAGYTF
TRBV28,CASSYGVSGYGYTF
TRBV27,CASTPSVSGRAVATGELFF
TRBV28,CASSIHSGLAGLPGQFF
TRBV28,CASSLWRGQGEKLFF
TRBV29-1,CSVERFGTSGAFF
TRBV28,CASMGGSAYEQYF
TRBV18,CASSAGRAYEQYF
TRBV6-5,CASSTYGYGYTF
TRBV5-4,CASSLTSGRESTGELFF
TRBV9,CASSRTSGKNQETQYF
TRBV7-2,CASSSRRPHEQYF
TRBV2,CASSEGLAVEQFF
TRBV19,CASSIAGANYEQYF
TRBV5-1,CASSPSYEGANEQFF
TRBV4-1,CASRNIGNTEAFF
TRBV5-1,CASSLVEGTSYEQYF
TRBV28,CASSPQPAGVSGYTF
TRBV28,CASSQTRTEAFF
TRBV6-6,CASSYLAGGLSEQYF
TRBV19,CASSRRGEAFF
TRBV10-3,CAISESTGAGANVLTF
TRBV5-4,CASSLSGAGEPQHF
TRBV10-2,CASRTSGSTGELFF
TRBV2,CASSVGRVREQFF
TRBV19,CASSFGGRGLETQYF
TRBV7-2,CASSLLEYEQYF
TRBV11-2,CASSSLQETQYF
TRBV5-4,CASSLRGSYEQYF
TRBV28,CASSLQGASYEQYF
TRBV11-3,CASSGGRGEQYF
TRBV11-3,CASSPNQTLWGSGTEAFF
TRBV10-3,CAISVSQGAEKLFF
TRBV5-1,CASSLTGDFTDTQYF
TRBV4-1,CASSQGSGGLRYNEQFF
TRBV5-5,CASSFSAGDYEQYF
TRBV10-3,CAIKSGNQNTGELFF
TRBV5-6,CASSIGTSAYNEQFF
TRBV30,CAWRIWTSFHNEQFF
TRBV5-1,CASSLVGTAIISGANVLTF
TRBV4-1,CASSHSFGQGRNEQFF